These T cell receptor beta chains were read from a single sample in a study of technical replicates of blood from a few donors. Profiled with immunoSEQ multiplex PCR; TCRdb holds only in-frame clones, not every one. The sample lists roughly 76,000 clones, 75% to 95% occurring once. The sample taken for sequencing was T cells isolated from PBMCs. Receptors originate from a human donor in good health. Some clones in this sample may be carry-over from other donors' samples. Both conserved end residues are part of each CDR3. The order of the fields is J gene, V gene, clone size, D gene, CDR3 DNA, CDR3 protein. D genes are given only for firm matches. The size field is filled for only some rows; it gives once, few, many or a size class.

J: TRBJ2-3
V: TRBV19
size: once
D: TRBD1
DNA: TGTGCCAGTAGTGTTGCTCCGGGACAGGGAACAAATACGCAGTATTTT
CDR3: CASSVAPGQGTNTQYF

J: TRBJ2-3
V: TRBV2
size: once
D: TRBD2
DNA: TGTGCCAGCAAGGCCCTAGCGGGATTAGGGGATACGCAGTATTTT
CDR3: CASKALAGLGDTQYF

J: TRBJ1-1
V: TRBV28
size: -
D: -
DNA: TGTGCCAGCAGTTTAATAACGACAGGGAACACTGAAGCTTTCTTT
CDR3: CASSLITTGNTEAFF

J: TRBJ1-2
V: TRBV14
size: few
D: TRBD1
DNA: TGTGCCAGCAGCCAAGCCGGGACAGGGGTGGGCTACACCTTC
CDR3: CASSQAGTGVGYTF

J: TRBJ2-1
V: TRBV29-1
size: -
D: -
DNA: TGCAGCTTCCTCGGGAGTATGACCCCACGAGAGCAGTTCTTC
CDR3: CSFLGSMTPREQFF

J: TRBJ1-1
V: TRBV11-2
size: -
D: -
DNA: TGTGCCAGCAGTCTTTTGAACACTGAAGCTTTCTTT
CDR3: CASSLLNTEAFF

J: TRBJ1-1
V: TRBV9
size: -
D: -
DNA: TGTGCCAGCAGCGTAAGGGAGGGGAACACTGAAGCTTTCTTT
CDR3: CASSVREGNTEAFF

J: TRBJ2-7
V: TRBV25-1
size: -
D: TRBD2
DNA: TGTGCCAGCAGTGAATATGCGCGGGAGGGTTCCTACGAGCAGTACTTC
CDR3: CASSEYAREGSYEQYF

J: TRBJ2-3
V: TRBV7-9
size: -
D: TRBD2
DNA: TGTGCCAGCAGCCATTTAGCGGGAGGCACAGATACGCAGTATTTT
CDR3: CASSHLAGGTDTQYF

J: TRBJ2-3
V: TRBV15
size: -
D: TRBD2
DNA: TGTGCCACCAGCAGAGGAAGGGCTAGCGGGGATACGCAGTATTTT
CDR3: CATSRGRASGDTQYF

J: TRBJ2-3
V: TRBV28
size: once
D: TRBD2
DNA: TGTGCCAGCCTCCCCACTAGCGGAATCACAGATACGCAGTATTTT
CDR3: CASLPTSGITDTQYF

J: TRBJ1-4
V: TRBV10-3
size: once
D: TRBD1
DNA: TGTGCCATCAGTGATCGACAGGGAGAAGGTGAAAAACTGTTTTTT
CDR3: CAISDRQGEGEKLFF

J: TRBJ2-1
V: TRBV19
size: -
D: TRBD2
DNA: TGTGCCAGTAGTATTAGGACTAGCGGGAGCAATGAGCAGTTCTTC
CDR3: CASSIRTSGSNEQFF

J: TRBJ2-3
V: TRBV28
size: -
D: -
DNA: TGTGCCACCCGAATAGCTCTCAGCACAGATACGCAGTATTTT
CDR3: CATRIALSTDTQYF

J: TRBJ1-5
V: TRBV7-8
size: -
D: TRBD1
DNA: TGTGCCAGCAGCCAACAGGGGAATCAGCCCCAGCATTTT
CDR3: CASSQQGNQPQHF

J: TRBJ1-5
V: TRBV13
size: -
D: -
DNA: TGTGCCAGCAGCTTAGCCCGGGATAGCAATCAGCCCCAGCATTTT
CDR3: CASSLARDSNQPQHF